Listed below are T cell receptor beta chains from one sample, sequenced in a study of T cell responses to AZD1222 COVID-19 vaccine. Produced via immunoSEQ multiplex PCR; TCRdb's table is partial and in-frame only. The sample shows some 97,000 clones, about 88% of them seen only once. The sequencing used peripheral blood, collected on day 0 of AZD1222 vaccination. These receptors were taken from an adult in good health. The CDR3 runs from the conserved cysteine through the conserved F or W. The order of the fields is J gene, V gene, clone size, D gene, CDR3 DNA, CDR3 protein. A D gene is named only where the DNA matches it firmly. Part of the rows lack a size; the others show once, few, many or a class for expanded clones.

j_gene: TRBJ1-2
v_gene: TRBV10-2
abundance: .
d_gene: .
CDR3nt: TGCGCCAGCAGCCCCTCTGACGACTATGGCTACACCTTC
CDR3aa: CASSPSDDYGYTF

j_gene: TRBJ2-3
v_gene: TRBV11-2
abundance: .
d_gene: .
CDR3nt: TGTGCCAGCAGCTTAGGGACTCTCACAGATACGCAGTATTTT
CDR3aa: CASSLGTLTDTQYF

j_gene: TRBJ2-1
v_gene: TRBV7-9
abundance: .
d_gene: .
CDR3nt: TGTGCCAGCAGCCTGATGAATTTTCGAGGGAAGAGGGACAATGAGCAGTTCTTC
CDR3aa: CASSLMNFRGKRDNEQFF

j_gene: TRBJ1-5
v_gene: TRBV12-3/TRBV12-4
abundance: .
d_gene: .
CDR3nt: TGTGCCAGCAGTTCGATGGGACAGCCCCAGCATTTT
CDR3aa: CASSSMGQPQHF

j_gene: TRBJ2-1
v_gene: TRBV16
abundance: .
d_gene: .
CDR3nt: TGTGCCAGCAGCCAAGTTAGGGATTTGGCTGAGCAGTTCTTC
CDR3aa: CASSQVRDLAEQFF

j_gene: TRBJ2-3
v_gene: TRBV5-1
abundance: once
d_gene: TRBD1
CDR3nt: TGCGCCAGCAGCCCCAGGGACAGGGGGTACACAGATACGCAGTATTTT
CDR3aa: CASSPRDRGYTDTQYF

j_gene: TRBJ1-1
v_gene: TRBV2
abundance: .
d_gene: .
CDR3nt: TGTGCCAGCAGTGATACTGGGCTCAGAGCTTTCTTT
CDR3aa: CASSDTGLRAFF

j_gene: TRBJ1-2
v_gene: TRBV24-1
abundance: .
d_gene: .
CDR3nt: TGTGCCACCAGTGCAGGGGCCAACTATGGCTACACCTTC
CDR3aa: CATSAGANYGYTF

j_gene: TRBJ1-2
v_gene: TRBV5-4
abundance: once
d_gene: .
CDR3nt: TGTGCCAGCAGTCCGCAGGGGTCCTATGGCTACACCTTC
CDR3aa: CASSPQGSYGYTF

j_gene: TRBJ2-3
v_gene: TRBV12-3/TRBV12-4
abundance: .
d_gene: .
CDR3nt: TGTGCCAGCAGTTCCTTCACAGATACGCAGTATTTT
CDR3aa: CASSSFTDTQYF

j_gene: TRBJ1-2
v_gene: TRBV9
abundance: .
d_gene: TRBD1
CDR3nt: TGTGCCAGCAGCGTAGGGGCCGGGACAGTCTATGGCTACACCTTC
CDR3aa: CASSVGAGTVYGYTF

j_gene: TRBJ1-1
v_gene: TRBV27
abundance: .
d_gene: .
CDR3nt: TGTGCCAGCAGACCACTACAGGGCACTCTGGGCACTGAAGCTTTCTTT
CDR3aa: CASRPLQGTLGTEAFF

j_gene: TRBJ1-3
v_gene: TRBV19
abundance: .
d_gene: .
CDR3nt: TGTGCCAGTAGTATAAATCCACAGGAGCTAGGGACTGGAAACACCATATATTTT
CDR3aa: CASSINPQELGTGNTIYF

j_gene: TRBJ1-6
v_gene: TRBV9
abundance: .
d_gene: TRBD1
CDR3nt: TGTGCCAGCAGCGTAGGTCCAGGGGGCTCCTCACCCCTCCACTTT
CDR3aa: CASSVGPGGSSPLHF

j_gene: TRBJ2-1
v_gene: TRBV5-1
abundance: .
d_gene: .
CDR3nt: TGCGCCAGCAGCTTGGCCACAGGTAATGAGCAGTTCTTC
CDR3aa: CASSLATGNEQFF

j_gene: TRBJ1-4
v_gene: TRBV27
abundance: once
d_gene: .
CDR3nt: TGTGCCAGCAGTTTTTCGGGGGAAAAACTGTTTTTT
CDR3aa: CASSFSGEKLFF

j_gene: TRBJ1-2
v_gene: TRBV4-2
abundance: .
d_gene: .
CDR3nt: TGTGCCAGCAGCCAAGATTCACCGATTGGCTACACCTTC
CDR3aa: CASSQDSPIGYTF

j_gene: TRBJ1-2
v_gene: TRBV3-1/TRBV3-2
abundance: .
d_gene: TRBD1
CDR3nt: TGTGCCAGCAGCCAAGATCCAGGGACAGGTTATGGCTACACCTTC
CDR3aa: CASSQDPGTGYGYTF

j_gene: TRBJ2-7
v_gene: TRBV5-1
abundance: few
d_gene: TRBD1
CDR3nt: TGCGCCAGCAGCTGGGACAGGGCGACTTCCTACGAGCAGTACTTC
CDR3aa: CASSWDRATSYEQYF

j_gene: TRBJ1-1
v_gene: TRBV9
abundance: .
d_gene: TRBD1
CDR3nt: TGTGCCAGCCGCGAGGGACAGGGTTTGGGGACTGAAGCTTTCTTT
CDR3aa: CASREGQGLGTEAFF

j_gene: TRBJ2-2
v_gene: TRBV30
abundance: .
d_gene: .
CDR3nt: TGTGCCTTGGACCGAGGCTTCACCGGGGAGCTGTTTTTT
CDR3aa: CALDRGFTGELFF

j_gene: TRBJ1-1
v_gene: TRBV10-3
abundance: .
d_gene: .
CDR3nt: TGTGCCATCAGTGAGAATCCCGGGAGTGAAGCTTTCTTT
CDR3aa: CAISENPGSEAFF

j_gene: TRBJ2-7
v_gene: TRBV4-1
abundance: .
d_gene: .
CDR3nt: TGCGCCAGCAGCCAACAGGCCGGGACAACCTCCTACGAGCAGTACTTC
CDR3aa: CASSQQAGTTSYEQYF

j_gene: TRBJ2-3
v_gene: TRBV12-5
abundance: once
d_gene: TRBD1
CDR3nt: TGTGCTAGTGGTTTGGTCCGGGACAGGTTCATAGATACGCAGTATTTT
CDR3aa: CASGLVRDRFIDTQYF

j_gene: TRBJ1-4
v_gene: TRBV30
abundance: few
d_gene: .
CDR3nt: TGTGCCTGGAGCCGATTTCAGTCTCAAGAAAAACTGTTTTTT
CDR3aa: CAWSRFQSQEKLFF

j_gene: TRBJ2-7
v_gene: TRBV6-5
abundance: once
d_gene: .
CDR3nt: TGTGCAGCAGTTACGGGATCGGGGACCCGATTCTTC
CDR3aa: CAAVTGSGTRFF

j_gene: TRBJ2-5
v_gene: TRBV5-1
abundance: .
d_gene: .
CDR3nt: TGCGCCAGCAGTATTGCGGGGCTGGGAGAGACCCAGTACTTC
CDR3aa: CASSIAGLGETQYF

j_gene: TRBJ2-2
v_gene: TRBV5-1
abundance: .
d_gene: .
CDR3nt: TGCGCCAGCAGCTTCTTAGCTGGGAACGGGGAGCTGTTTTTT
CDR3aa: CASSFLAGNGELFF

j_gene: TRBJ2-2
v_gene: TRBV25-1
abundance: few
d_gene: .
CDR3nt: TGTGCCAGCAGTGACCCGACCCTCGAATCCGGGGAGCTGTTTTTT
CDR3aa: CASSDPTLESGELFF

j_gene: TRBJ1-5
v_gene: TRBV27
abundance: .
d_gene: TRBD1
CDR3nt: TGTGCCAGCAGGTCCGGGACAGGGGGCAATCAGCCCCAGCATTTT
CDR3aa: CASRSGTGGNQPQHF

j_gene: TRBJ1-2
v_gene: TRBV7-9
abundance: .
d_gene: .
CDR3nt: TGTGCCAGCAGCTTATGGGACGGAGACTATGGCTACACCTTC
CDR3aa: CASSLWDGDYGYTF

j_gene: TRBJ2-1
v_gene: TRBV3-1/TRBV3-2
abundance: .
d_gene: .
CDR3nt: TGTGCCAGCAGCCAGTCAACATCCAACTCCTACAATGAGCAGTTCTTC
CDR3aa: CASSQSTSNSYNEQFF

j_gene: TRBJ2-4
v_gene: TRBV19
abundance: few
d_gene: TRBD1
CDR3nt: TGTGCCAGTAGCCCAGGGGGAAACATTCAGTACTTC
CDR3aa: CASSPGGNIQYF

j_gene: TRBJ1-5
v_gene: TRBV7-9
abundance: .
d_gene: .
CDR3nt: TGTGCCAGCAGCTTAGAGGGCAGAGGTAATCAGCCCCAGCATTTT
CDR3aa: CASSLEGRGNQPQHF

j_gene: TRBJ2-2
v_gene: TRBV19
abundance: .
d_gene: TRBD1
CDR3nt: TGTGCCAGTACCCCGGGGGACAGGGGGCGACCCACCGGGGAGCTGTTTTTT
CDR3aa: CASTPGDRGRPTGELFF

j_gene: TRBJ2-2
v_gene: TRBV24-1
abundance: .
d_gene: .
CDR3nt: TGTGCCACCTCGGCGGGGAGCAACACCGGGGAGCTGTTTTTT
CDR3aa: CATSAGSNTGELFF

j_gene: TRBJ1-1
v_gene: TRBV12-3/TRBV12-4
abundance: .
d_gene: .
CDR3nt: TGTGCCAGCAGCACGGACAGCCGAGCTGAAGCTTTCTTT
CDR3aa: CASSTDSRAEAFF

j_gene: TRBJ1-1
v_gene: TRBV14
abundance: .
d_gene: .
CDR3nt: TGTGCCAGCAACAAGGAGGGTATACTCCCTGAAGCTTTCTTT
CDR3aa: CASNKEGILPEAFF

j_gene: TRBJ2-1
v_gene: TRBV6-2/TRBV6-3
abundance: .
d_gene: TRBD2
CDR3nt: TGTGCCAGCAGTTACCTTAGCGGGGGAAGAGGTTATGAGCAGTTCTTC
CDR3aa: CASSYLSGGRGYEQFF

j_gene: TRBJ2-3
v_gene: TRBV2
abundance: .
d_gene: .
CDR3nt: TGTGCCAGCCATGGGGGCACAGATACGCAGTATTTT
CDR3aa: CASHGGTDTQYF

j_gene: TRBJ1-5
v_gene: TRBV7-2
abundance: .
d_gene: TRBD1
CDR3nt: TGTGCCAGCAGTGAACAGGGGGGCGGCAATCAGCCCCAGCATTTT
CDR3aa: CASSEQGGGNQPQHF

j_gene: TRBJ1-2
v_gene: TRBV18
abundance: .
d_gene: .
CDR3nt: TGTGCCAGCTCACCCCAAACGCTCCGGGACGGAAAAGGCTACACCTTC
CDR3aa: CASSPQTLRDGKGYTF

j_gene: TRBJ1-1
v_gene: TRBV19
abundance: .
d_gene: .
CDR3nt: TGTGCCAGTAGTTTCCTTGTGAACACTGAAGCTTTCTTT
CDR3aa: CASSFLVNTEAFF

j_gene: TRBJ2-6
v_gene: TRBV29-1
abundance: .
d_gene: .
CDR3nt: TGCAGCGTTCAGTGGGTCTCTGGGGCCAACGTCCTGACTTTC
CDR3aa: CSVQWVSGANVLTF